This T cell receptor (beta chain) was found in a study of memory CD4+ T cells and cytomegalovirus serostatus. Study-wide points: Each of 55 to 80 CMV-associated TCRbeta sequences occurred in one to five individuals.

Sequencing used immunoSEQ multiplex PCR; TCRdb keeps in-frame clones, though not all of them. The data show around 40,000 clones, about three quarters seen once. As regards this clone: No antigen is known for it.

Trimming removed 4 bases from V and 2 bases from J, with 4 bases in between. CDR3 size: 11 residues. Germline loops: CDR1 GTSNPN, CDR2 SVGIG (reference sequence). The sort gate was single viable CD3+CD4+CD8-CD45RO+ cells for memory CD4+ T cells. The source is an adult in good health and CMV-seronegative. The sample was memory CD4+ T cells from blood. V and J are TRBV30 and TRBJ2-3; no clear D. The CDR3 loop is CAWTDTDTQYF. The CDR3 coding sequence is TGTGCCTGGACCGACACAGATACGCAGTATTTT.